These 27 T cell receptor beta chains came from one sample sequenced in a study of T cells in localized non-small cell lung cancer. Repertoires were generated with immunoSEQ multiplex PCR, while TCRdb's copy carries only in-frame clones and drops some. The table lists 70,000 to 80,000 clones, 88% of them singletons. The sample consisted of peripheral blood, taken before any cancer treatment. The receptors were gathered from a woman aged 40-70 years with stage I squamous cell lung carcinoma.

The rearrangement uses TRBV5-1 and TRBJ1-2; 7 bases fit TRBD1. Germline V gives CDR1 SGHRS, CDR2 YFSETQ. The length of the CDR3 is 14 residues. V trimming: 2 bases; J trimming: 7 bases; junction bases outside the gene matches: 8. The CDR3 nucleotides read TGCGCCAGCAGCTTAACGACAGGGTACGCTGGCTACACCTTC. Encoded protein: CASSLTTGYAGYTF.

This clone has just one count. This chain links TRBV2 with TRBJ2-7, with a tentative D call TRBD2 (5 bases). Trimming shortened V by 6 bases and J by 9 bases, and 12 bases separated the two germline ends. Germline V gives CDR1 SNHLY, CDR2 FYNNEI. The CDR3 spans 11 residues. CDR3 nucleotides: TGTGCCAGCAGCCCCGGGATCGGGCAGTACTTC. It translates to CASSPGIGQYF.

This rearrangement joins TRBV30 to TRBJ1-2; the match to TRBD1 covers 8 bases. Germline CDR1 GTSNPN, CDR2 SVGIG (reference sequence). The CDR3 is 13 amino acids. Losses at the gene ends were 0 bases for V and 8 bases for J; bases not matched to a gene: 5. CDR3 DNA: TGTGCCTGGAGTGTACCAGGGGGCAACGGCTACACCTTC. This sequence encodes CAWSVPGGNGYTF.

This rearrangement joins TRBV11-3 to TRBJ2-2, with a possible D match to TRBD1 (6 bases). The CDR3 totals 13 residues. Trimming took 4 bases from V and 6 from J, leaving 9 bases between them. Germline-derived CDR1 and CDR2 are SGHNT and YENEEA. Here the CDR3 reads CASSYRDPGELFF. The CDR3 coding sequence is TGTGCCAGCAGCTACAGGGATCCCGGGGAGCTGTTTTTT.

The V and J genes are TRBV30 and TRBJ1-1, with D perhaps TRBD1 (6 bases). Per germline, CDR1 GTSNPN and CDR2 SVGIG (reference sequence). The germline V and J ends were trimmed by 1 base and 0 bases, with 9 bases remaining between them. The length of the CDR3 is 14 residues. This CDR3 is CAWSGGAVNTEAFF. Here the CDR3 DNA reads TGTGCCTGGAGTGGGGGGGCAGTGAACACTGAAGCTTTCTTT.

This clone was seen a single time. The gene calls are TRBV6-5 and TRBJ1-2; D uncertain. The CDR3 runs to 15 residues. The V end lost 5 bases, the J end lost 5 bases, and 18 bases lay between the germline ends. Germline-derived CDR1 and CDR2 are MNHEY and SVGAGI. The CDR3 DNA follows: TGTGCCAGCAGTATAGCCTCGTCGGCCTCTTATGGCTACACCTTC. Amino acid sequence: CASSIASSASYGYTF.

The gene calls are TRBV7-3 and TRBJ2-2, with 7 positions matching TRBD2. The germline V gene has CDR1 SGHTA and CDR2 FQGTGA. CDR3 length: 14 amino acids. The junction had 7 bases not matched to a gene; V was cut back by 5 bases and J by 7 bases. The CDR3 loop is CASSRGGRSGELFF. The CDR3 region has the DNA TGTGCCAGCAGCCGCGGGGGAAGAAGCGGGGAGCTGTTTTTT.

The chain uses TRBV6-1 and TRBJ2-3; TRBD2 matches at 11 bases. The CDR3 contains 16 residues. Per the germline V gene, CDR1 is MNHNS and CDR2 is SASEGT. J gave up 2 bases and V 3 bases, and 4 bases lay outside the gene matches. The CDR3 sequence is CASSDQGLAATDTQYF. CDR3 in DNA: TGTGCCAGCAGTGACCAGGGACTAGCGGCCACAGATACGCAGTATTTT.

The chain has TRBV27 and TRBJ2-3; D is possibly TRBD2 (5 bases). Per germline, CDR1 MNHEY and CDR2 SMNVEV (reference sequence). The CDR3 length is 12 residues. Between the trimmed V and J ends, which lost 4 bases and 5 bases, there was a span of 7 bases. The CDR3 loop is CASSWTGDTQYF. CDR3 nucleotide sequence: TGTGCCAGCAGTTGGACTGGAGATACGCAGTATTTT.

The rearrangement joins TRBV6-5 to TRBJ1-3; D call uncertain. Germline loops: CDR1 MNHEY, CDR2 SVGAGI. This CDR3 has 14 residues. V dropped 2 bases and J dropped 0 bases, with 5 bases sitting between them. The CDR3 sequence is CASSYGLSGNTIYF. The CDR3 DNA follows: TGTGCCAGCAGTTACGGTCTCTCTGGAAACACCATATATTTT.

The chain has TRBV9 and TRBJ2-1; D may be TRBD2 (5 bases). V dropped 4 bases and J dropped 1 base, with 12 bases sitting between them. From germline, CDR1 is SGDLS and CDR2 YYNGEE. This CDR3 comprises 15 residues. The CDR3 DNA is TGTGCCAGCAGCATCGAGCGGTGGTCCTACAATGAGCAGTTCTTC. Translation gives CASSIERWSYNEQFF.

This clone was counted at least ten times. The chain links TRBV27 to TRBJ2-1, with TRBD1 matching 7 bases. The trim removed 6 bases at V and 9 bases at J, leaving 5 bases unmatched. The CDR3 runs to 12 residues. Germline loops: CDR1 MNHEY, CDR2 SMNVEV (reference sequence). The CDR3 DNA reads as TGTGCCAGCAGAACAGGGGCTGGTGAGCAGTTCTTC. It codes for CASRTGAGEQFF.

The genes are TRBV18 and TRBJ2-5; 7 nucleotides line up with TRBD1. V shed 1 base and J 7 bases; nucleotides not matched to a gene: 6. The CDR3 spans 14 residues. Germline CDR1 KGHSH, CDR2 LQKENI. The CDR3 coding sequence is TGTGCCAGCTCACCACGGGGGACAGCCCTGACCCAGTACTTC. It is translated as CASSPRGTALTQYF.

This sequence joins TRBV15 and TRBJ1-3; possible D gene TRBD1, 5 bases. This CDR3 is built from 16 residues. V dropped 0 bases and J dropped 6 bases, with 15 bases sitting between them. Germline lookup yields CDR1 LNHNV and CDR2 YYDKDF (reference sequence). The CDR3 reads CATSRDPGSVVNTIYF. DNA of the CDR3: TGTGCCACCAGCAGAGATCCAGGGTCCGTAGTAAACACCATATATTTT.

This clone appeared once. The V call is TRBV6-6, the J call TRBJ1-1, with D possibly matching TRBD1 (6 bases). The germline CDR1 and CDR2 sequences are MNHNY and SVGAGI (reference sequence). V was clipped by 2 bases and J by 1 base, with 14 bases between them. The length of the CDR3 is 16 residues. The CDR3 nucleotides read TGTGCCAGCAGTTACATGGGAGGGGGGAAGAACACTGAAGCTTTCTTT. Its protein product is CASSYMGGGKNTEAFF.

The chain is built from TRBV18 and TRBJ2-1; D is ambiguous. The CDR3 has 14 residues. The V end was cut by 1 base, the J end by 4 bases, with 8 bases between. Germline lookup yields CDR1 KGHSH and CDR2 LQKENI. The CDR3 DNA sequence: TGTGCCAGCTCACCACTTCAAAGGTACAATGAGCAGTTCTTC. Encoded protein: CASSPLQRYNEQFF.

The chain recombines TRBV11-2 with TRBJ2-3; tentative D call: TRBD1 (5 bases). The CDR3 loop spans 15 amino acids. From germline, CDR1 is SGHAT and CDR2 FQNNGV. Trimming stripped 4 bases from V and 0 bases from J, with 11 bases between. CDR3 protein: CASSSRVGSTDTQYF. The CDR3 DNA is TGTGCCAGCAGCTCCAGGGTCGGGAGCACAGATACGCAGTATTTT.

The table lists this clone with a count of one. The DNA of the CDR3 is TGTGCCTGGAGTGTATATGGAGAGACCCAGTACTTC. This gives the protein CAWSVYGETQYF. This rearrangement joins TRBV30 to TRBJ2-5; no clear D gene. V was clipped by 0 bases and J by 4 bases, with 6 bases between them. CDR1 and CDR2 (germline): GTSNPN, SVGIG (reference sequence). The CDR3 sequence is 12 residues long.

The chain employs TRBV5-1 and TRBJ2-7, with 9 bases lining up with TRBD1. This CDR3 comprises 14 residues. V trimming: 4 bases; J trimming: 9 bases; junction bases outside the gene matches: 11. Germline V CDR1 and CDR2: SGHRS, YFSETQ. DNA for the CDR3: TGCGCCAGCAGCACGGGACAGGGACTACGCGGGCAGTACTTC. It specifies CASSTGQGLRGQYF.

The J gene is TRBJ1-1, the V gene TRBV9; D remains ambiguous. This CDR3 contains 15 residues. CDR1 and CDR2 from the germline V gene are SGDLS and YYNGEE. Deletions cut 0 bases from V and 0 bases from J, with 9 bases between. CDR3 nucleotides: TGTGCCAGCAGCGTAGCGTCGACACTGAACACTGAAGCTTTCTTT. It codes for CASSVASTLNTEAFF.

CDR3 in amino acids: CASSFGTGYTEAFF. CDR3 nucleotide sequence: TGTGCCAGCAGTTTCGGGACAGGGTACACTGAAGCTTTCTTT. This chain connects TRBV28 to TRBJ1-1; 9 positions match TRBD1. The CDR3 is 14 amino acids. With 3 bases clipped from V and 3 bases from J, the junction kept 2 bases outside the gene matches. Germline loops: CDR1 MDHEN, CDR2 SYDVKM. Using reference TRBV28 and TRBJ1-1 for the parts outside the CDR3, the full variable domain is DVKVTQSSRYLVKRTGEKVFLECVQDMDHENMFWYRQDPGLGLRLIYFSYDVKMKEKGDIPEGYSVSREKKERFSLILESASTNQTSMYLCASSFGTGYTEAFFGQGTRLTVV.

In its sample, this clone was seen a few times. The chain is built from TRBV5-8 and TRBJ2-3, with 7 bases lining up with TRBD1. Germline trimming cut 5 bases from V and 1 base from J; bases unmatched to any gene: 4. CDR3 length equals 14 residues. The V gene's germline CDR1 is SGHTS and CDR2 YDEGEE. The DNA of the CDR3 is TGTGCCAGCAGAACAACAGGGGGCACAGATACGCAGTATTTT. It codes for CASRTTGGTDTQYF.

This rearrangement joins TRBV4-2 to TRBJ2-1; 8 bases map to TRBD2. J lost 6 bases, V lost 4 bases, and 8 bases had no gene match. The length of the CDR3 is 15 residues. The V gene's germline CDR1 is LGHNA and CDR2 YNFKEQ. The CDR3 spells CASSPGSAGANEQFF. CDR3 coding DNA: TGTGCCAGCAGCCCGGGATCAGCGGGGGCCAATGAGCAGTTCTTC.

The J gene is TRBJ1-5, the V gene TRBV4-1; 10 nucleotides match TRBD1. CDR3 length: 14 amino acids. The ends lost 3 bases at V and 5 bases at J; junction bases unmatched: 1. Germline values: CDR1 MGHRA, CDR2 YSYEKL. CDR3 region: CASSQDRGYQPQHF. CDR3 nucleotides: TGCGCCAGCAGCCAGGACAGGGGGTATCAGCCCCAGCATTTT.

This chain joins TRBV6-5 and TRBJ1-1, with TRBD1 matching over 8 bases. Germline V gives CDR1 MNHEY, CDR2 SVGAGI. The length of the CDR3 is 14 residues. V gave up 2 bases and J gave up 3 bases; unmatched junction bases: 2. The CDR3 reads CASSYEDRDTEAFF. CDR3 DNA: TGTGCCAGCAGTTACGAGGACAGGGACACTGAAGCTTTCTTT.

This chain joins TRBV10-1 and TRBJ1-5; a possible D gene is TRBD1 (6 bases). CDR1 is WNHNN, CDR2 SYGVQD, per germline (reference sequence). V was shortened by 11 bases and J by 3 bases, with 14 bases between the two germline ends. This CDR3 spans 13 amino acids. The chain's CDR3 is CAGFRDINQPQHF. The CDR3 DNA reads TGCGCCGGCTTCCGGGACATCAATCAGCCCCAGCATTTT.

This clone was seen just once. The CDR3 here is CASSATAQTDTQYF. In DNA form, the CDR3 reads TGTGCCAGCAGCGCCACCGCCCAAACAGATACGCAGTATTTT. The chain has TRBV9 and TRBJ2-3; D remains unclear. There are 14 residues in the CDR3. Per germline, CDR1 SGDLS and CDR2 YYNGEE. The germline V and J ends were trimmed by 3 bases and 3 bases, with 11 bases remaining between them.